The subject of this entry is one TCR beta chain. As yet, its antigen is unknown. This entry is derived from a study of monozygotic twins with inflammatory bowel disease. This CDR3 has 16 amino acids. Germline CDR1 SGHDN, CDR2 FVKESK. TCRalpha and TCRbeta cDNA went through two nested PCRs of around 15 and 9 cycles. TCRdb reprocessed the 5' RACE reads; each CDR3 protein has one entry and no DNA is given. The sample totals approximately 400,000 distinct CDR3 sequences. The blood volume drawn from each donor was 2 to 3 ml. General study findings and limits: Especially where disease activity was present, IBD patients had fewer clonotypes in common with others than healthy twins did. A reduction in TCRbeta diversity (inverse Simpson) was seen in IBD patients relative to healthy co-twins.

The sequence was obtained from a human donor with ulcerative colitis or Crohn's disease, or a healthy co-twin of an affected twin (not recorded which). Input material: blood. The rearrangement joins TRBV14 to TRBJ2-1; the D gene TCRdb calls, TRBD2, cannot be checked with no DNA. The CDR3 loop reads CASSALGAGGFNEQFF.